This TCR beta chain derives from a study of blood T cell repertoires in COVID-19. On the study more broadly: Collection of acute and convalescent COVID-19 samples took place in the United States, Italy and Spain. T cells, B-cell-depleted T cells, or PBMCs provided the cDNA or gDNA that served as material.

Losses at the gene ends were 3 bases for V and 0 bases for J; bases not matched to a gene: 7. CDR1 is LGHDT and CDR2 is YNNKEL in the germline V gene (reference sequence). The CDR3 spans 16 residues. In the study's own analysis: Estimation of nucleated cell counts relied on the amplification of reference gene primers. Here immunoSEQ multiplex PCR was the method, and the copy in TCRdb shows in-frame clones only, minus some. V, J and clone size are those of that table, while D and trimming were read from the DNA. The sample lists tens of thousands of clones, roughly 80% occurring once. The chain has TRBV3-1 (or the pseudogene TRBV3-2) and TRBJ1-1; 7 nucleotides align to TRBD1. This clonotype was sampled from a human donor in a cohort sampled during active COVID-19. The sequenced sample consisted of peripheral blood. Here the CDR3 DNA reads TGTGCCAGCAGCCACGGGACAGCTTTCGTGAACACTGAAGCTTTCTTT. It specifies CASSHGTAFVNTEAFF.